The rows below give T cell receptor beta chains drawn from one sample of a study of beta chain features in type 1 diabetes. Using immunoSEQ multiplex PCR, the repertoire was profiled, and TCRdb retains in-frame clones only, with some absent. The sample has almost 350,000 clones, around a fifth seen once. The specimen was naive CD4+ T cells from blood. The source of these receptors is a young woman in good health. Each CDR3 is given with its conserved first and last residue. Fields, in order: D gene, clone size, J gene, V gene, CDR3 protein, CDR3 DNA. D genes are given only for firm matches. The listing skips clone size in some rows; elsewhere it reads once, few, many or a size class.

>.|few|TRBJ1-2|TRBV4-3
CASSQGSGDGYTF
TGCGCCAGCAGCCAAGGGAGCGGGGACGGCTACACCTTC
>.|.|TRBJ2-1|TRBV10-3
CAISESGQSYNEQFF
TGTGCCATCAGTGAGTCAGGACAGAGCTACAATGAGCAGTTCTTC
>.|few|TRBJ2-4|TRBV4-1
CASSQGRIQYF
TGCGCCAGCAGTCAGGGAAGGATTCAGTACTTC
>.|.|TRBJ1-2|TRBV9
CASSAVRGGYTF
TGTGCCAGCAGCGCCGTCAGGGGAGGCTACACCTTC
>.|.|TRBJ2-7|TRBV19
CASSMIRAGPYEQYF
TGTGCCAGTAGTATGATCCGGGCGGGCCCCTACGAGCAGTACTTC
>.|.|TRBJ1-1|TRBV29-1
CSAWGGSTEAFF
TGCAGCGCCTGGGGGGGATCGACTGAAGCTTTCTTT
>.|few|TRBJ1-2|TRBV5-4
CASSKDISSNYGYTF
TGTGCCAGCAGTAAAGACATTTCCTCTAACTATGGCTACACCTTC
>.|.|TRBJ1-3|TRBV29-1
CSVGPTGSGNTIYF
TGCAGCGTTGGGCCCACGGGATCCGGAAACACCATATATTTT
>.|.|TRBJ2-5|TRBV13
CASSTPGLRGGTQYF
TGTGCCAGCAGTACACCGGGACTTAGGGGAGGGACCCAGTACTTC
>TRBD1|.|TRBJ2-7|TRBV5-1
CASSLGQGAEEQYF
TGCGCCAGCAGCTTGGGACAGGGGGCAGAGGAGCAGTACTTC
>TRBD1|few|TRBJ2-7|TRBV27
CASSLRDSTYEQYF
TGTGCCAGCAGTCTAAGGGACAGTACCTACGAGCAGTACTTC
>.|few|TRBJ1-2|TRBV30
CAWSLRRLRAGGYTF
TGTGCCTGGAGTCTCCGCCGACTGCGAGCTGGTGGCTACACCTTC
>.|few|TRBJ2-7|TRBV10-3
CAISGSSPHYEQYF
TGTGCCATCAGTGGATCGAGCCCCCACTACGAGCAGTACTTC
>.|.|TRBJ2-7|TRBV7-2
CASSLVGPGVYEQYF
TGTGCCAGCAGCTTAGTCGGGCCAGGGGTCTACGAGCAGTACTTC
>.|.|TRBJ2-7|TRBV14
CASSPIRRSYEQYF
TGTGCCAGCAGCCCTATACGTCGCTCCTACGAGCAGTACTTC
>TRBD2|.|TRBJ2-7|TRBV7-2
CASSSSGGAAYEQYF
TGTGCCAGCAGCTCTAGCGGGGGGGCCGCCTACGAGCAGTACTTC